This T cell receptor beta chain was observed in a study of cytomegalovirus exposure and HLA in healthy donors. Study-level findings and limits: In an earlier analysis, in about 530 donors, most V segments appeared productive either ~90% or ~30% of the time. Follow-up analysis seemed to connect common viral pathogens with several of the most significant clusters identified.

The PCR ran on 60 Vbeta and 13 Jbeta primers. Repertoires were generated with immunoSEQ multiplex PCR, while TCRdb's copy carries only in-frame clones and drops some. The sample lists approximately 79,000 clones, around 81% seen once, with around 5.1% in the top ten. Of note for this clone: Its cognate antigen is unknown.

Each donor's status was that of a healthy bone marrow donor. Sequenced: PBMCs. The sequence was collected from a male donor in good health and CMV-seropositive.

As DNA, the CDR3 is TGTGCCAGCAGGCGGACCCCCGGGACAGGGACTGAAAAACTGTTTTTT. As protein: CASRRTPGTGTEKLFF. The V call is TRBV28, the J call TRBJ1-4, with 9 bases aligning to TRBD1. The CDR3 sequence is 16 residues long. CDR1 and CDR2 (germline): MDHEN, SYDVKM. Trimming removed 6 bases from V and 7 bases from J; junction bases left unmatched: 12.